The sequence of this TCR beta chain was determined in a study of shared clonotypes between healthy human individuals. Whole-study results and caveats: Richness estimates generally favored naive over memory subsets.

The germline V gene encodes CDR1 KGHSH and CDR2 LQKENI. V was cut by 6 bases and J by 13 bases, with 19 bases left in between. This CDR3 is 13 amino acids long. Assay: immunoSEQ multiplex PCR; the TCRdb copy retains only in-frame clones and omits some. The sample comprises 1,100,000 or so clones, 75% to 85% of which are singletons, and 0.5% to 0.6% rests with the top ten. Remarks on this clone: The antigen remains undetermined.

The source of this sequence is a man between 18 and 35 years old in good health. Some clones in this sample may be carry-over from other donors' samples. The sequenced sample consisted of memory CD4+ T cells from PBMCs. Subset given: CD45RA-negative fraction. This chain joins TRBV18 and TRBJ2-1; perhaps TRBD2 as D (6 bases). CDR3 DNA sequence: TGTGCCAGCTCCCTCTCGGGGACTGGCGATCAGTTCTTC. Translated, it gives CASSLSGTGDQFF.